The T cell receptor (beta chain) under discussion was sequenced for a study of CD8+CD57+ T cells in acquired aplastic anemia. Study background: Quantities of DNA derived from sorted CD4+ and CD8+ cells averaged approximately 3.3 ug. Healthy donors had, on average, approximately 11 million reads for their CD4+ cells.

The study's findings and limits: The same twenty-nine CD8+ CDR3 sequences occurred in patients and in controls. The CD8+ Simpson's diversity of patients and controls was not significantly different.

It was genomic DNA that served as the template for profiling TCR beta VDJ and CDR3. TCRdb re-derived calls from the reads in MiXCR, one entry per CDR3 protein. The sample holds 200,000 to 250,000 distinct CDR3 sequences, approximately 57% seen once. The V end lost 7 bases, the J end lost 7 bases, and 5 bases lay between the germline ends. This CDR3 comprises 10 residues. Germline CDR1 and CDR2: LNHDA and SQIVND (reference sequence). This clonotype has at least ten counts. Its antigen remains unidentified. This rearrangement joins TRBV19 to TRBJ1-5; D unclear. The material sequenced was sorted CD4+, CD8+, or CD8+CD57+ T cells (not recorded which) from PBMCs. This TCR came from a human donor in good health. The CDR3 bases are TGTGCCAGTAATGTCCAGCCCCAGCATTTT. It specifies CASNVQPQHF.